This record covers a single T cell receptor (beta chain). Its antigen is undetermined. TCRdb reprocessed the RT-PCR reads with MiXCR, giving one entry per CDR3 protein. Here the sample spans hundreds of thousands of distinct CDR3 sequences, about 25% being singletons. The data belong to a study of response to subunit inactivated influenza vaccine. Overall study results and limits: Authors suggested each seasonal flu vaccination may recruit only limited numbers of new T cells.

CDR3 length: 13 residues. J lost 5 bases, V lost 9 bases, and 4 bases had no gene match. CDR1 and CDR2 from the germline V gene are LNHDA and SQIVND (reference sequence). The chain couples TRBV19 to TRBJ1-5; 10 bases are shared with TRBD1. The origin of this receptor is a man aged 45-65 years who received an inactivated influenza vaccine. This specimen consisted of CD4+ T cells sorted from PBMCs, obtained approximately 5 days after vaccination. The CDR3 coding sequence is TGTGCCAGCAGTGGGACAGGGGATCAGCCCCAGCATTTT. Its translation: CASSGTGDQPQHF.